This T cell receptor (beta chain) was recovered during a study of spatial heterogeneity in lung cancer. The time point: blood at routine non-recurrence follow-up after resection. In TCRdb, the 5' RACE reads were re-called with MiXCR into one record per CDR3 protein. The sample contains tens of thousands of distinct CDR3 sequences, almost 10% of which appear only once. Germline lookup yields CDR1 MNHEY and CDR2 SMNVEV (reference sequence). V was pared by 3 bases and J by 5 bases, with 15 bases between. The CDR3 is 15 residues long. This sequence originates from a male donor with early-stage non-small cell lung cancer. Specimen: PBMCs, collected at follow-up. The chain combines TRBV27 with TRBJ2-3; D is tentatively TRBD1 or TRBD2 (5 bases each). CDR3 DNA sequence: TGTGCCAGCAGTTTTCGTATCGCTGGGGGAGATACGCAGTATTTT. This sequence encodes CASSFRIAGGDTQYF.